The 3 T cell receptor beta chains below were found in one sample sequenced in a study of cytomegalovirus exposure and HLA in healthy donors (dated by TCRdb to 2015 to 2018). Library method: the immunoSEQ multiplex PCR assay. For the multiplex PCR, a mixture combining 60 forward primers for TCR Vbeta segments and 13 reverse primers for TCR Jbeta segments was used. What TCRdb holds here is the immuneACCESS table cut down to in-frame rearrangements. Part of the clones is not present; checked against another copy, under half of the missing clones reflect an unresolved V gene, and the others are unexplained. The sample table holds more than 85,000 clones, of which around three quarters were seen once. Under 4% of the sample comes from the top ten. The sequenced sample consisted of PBMCs. The origin of the receptors is a male donor in good health and CMV-seropositive.

The chain has TRBV6-5 and TRBJ2-5, with 15 bases lining up with TRBD2. Germline CDR1 and CDR2: MNHEY and SVGAGI. The CDR3 covers 16 residues. Trimming removed 4 bases from V and 7 bases from J; junction bases left unmatched: 7. The CDR3 spells CASSSRTSGGAGTQYF. DNA for the CDR3: TGTGCCAGCAGTTCGCGGACTAGCGGGGGGGCTGGGACCCAGTACTTC.

The chain recombines TRBV9 with TRBJ2-4; D is unclear. CDR3 length: 14 amino acids. Per germline, CDR1 SGDLS and CDR2 YYNGEE. The V end lost 2 bases, the J end lost 8 bases, and 14 bases lay between the germline ends. The CDR3 is CASSVSTGRDIQYF. The CDR3 region has the DNA TGTGCCAGCAGCGTCTCAACGGGTCGGGACATTCAGTACTTC.

The chain joins TRBV30 to TRBJ1-6, with TRBD1 matching over 8 bases. The V segment lost 3 bases and the J segment 9 bases; nucleotides outside the gene matches: 7. The CDR3 extends over 14 amino acids. The V gene's germline CDR1 is GTSNPN and CDR2 SVGIG (reference sequence). Here the CDR3 reads CAWRPTGESSPLHF. DNA of the CDR3: TGTGCCTGGAGGCCGACAGGGGAAAGTTCACCCCTCCACTTT.